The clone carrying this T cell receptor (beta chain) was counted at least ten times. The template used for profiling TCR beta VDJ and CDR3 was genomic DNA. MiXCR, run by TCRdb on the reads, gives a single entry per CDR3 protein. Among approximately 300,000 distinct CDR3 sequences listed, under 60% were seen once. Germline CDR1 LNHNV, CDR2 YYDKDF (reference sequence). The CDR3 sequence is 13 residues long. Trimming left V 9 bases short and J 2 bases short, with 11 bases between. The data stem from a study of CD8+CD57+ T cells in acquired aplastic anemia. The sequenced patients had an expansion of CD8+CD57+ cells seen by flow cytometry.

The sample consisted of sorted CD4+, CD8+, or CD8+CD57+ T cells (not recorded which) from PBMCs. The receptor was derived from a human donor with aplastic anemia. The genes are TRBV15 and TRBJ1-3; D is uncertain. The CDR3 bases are TGTGCCACAAAAGTACAAACTGGAAACACCATATATTTT. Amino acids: CATKVQTGNTIYF.